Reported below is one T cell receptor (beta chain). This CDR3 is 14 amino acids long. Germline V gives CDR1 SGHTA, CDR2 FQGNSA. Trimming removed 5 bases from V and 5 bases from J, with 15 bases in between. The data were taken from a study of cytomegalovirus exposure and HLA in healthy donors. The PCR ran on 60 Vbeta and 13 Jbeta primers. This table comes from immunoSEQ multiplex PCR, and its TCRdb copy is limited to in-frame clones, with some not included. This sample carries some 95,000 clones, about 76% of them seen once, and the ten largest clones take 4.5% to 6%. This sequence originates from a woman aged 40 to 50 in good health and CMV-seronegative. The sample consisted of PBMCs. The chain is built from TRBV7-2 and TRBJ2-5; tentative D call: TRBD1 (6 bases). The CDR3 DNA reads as TGTGCCAGCAGCCCTCCATATACAGGGGAGACCCAGTACTTC. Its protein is CASSPPYTGETQYF.